These 16 T cell receptor beta chains came from one sample sequenced in a study of beta chain features in type 1 diabetes. The study's findings and limits: Moderate yet significant TCRB CDR3 shortening was seen in Type 1 diabetes patients in all four CD4+ subsets.

Antigens of these TCRs are unknown. Expressed TCRB transcripts got sequenced, as all isolated RNA was reverse transcribed. Sequencing used immunoSEQ multiplex PCR; TCRdb keeps in-frame clones, though not all of them. Counted here are 300,000 to 350,000 clones, 9.3% occurring once; the ten biggest clones make up approximately 1%. Input material: central memory CD4+ T cells from blood. The origin of the receptors is a man aged 25 to 45 with type 1 diabetes.

This clone has a handful of counts. J is TRBJ2-3 and V is TRBV5-1; 7 bases agree with TRBD1. The V gene's germline CDR1 is SGHRS and CDR2 YFSETQ. The V and J ends lost 4 bases and 0 bases, in that order; junction bases with no gene match: 5. This CDR3 has 15 residues. CDR3 loop: CASSVQGTSTDTQYF. CDR3 nucleotides: TGCGCCAGCAGCGTACAGGGGACCAGCACAGATACGCAGTATTTT.

J is TRBJ2-2 and V is TRBV30; 9 bases map to TRBD1. The CDR3 totals 17 residues. The V and J ends lost 2 bases and 0 bases, in that order; junction bases with no gene match: 7. Germline V gene lookup returns CDR1 GTSNPN and CDR2 SVGIG (reference sequence). In nucleotides, the CDR3 is TGTGCCTGGAGTCCAATGAGACAGGGGGCGAACACCGGGGAGCTGTTTTTT. As protein: CAWSPMRQGANTGELFF.

V and J are TRBV29-1 and TRBJ2-5; 11 bases line up with TRBD2. J lost 2 bases, V lost 4 bases, and 12 bases had no gene match. The CDR3 runs 17 residues. Germline V CDR1 and CDR2: SQVTM, ANQGSEA. This CDR3 is CSVGPSGGRGPQETQYF. CDR3 DNA sequence: TGCAGCGTTGGCCCTAGCGGGGGGAGGGGCCCTCAAGAGACCCAGTACTTC.

This clone was detected only once. This chain links TRBV27 with TRBJ2-1; 10 positions agree with TRBD2. CDR3 length: 15 amino acids. From germline, CDR1 is MNHEY and CDR2 SMNVEV (reference sequence). J lost 8 bases, V lost 6 bases, and 10 bases had no gene match. The chain's CDR3 is CASRGSGGDLHEQFF. CDR3 nucleotides: TGTGCCAGCAGGGGGAGCGGGGGGGACCTCCATGAGCAGTTCTTC.

This clone was found a few times. CDR3 DNA: TGCGCCAGCAGCCAAGTTTTAGGGAGTGAGCAGTTCTTC. It yields the protein CASSQVLGSEQFF. This chain uses TRBV4-3 with TRBJ2-1; D may be TRBD2 (5 bases). This CDR3 contains 13 residues. V was cut by 1 base and J by 9 bases, with 10 bases left in between. CDR1 LGHNA and CDR2 YSLEER come from the germline V gene.

This clone has only a few counts. The sample holds other DNA sequences that translate to the same CDR3. The V call is TRBV2, the J call TRBJ2-5; no clear D. The CDR3 is 10 amino acids. V was shortened by 6 bases and J by 5 bases, with 4 bases between the two germline ends. Germline V gene data show CDR1 as SNHLY and CDR2 as FYNNEI. Here the CDR3 reads CASRVETQYF. Written as DNA, the CDR3 is TGTGCCAGCAGGGTCGAGACCCAGTACTTC.

This chain connects TRBV7-2 to TRBJ2-4; 12 positions agree with TRBD2. There are 16 residues in the CDR3. CDR1 and CDR2 (germline): SGHTA, FQGNSA. J was trimmed by 8 bases and V by 0 bases; bases with no gene match: 5. CDR3 region: CASSLAPSGGAYIQYF. The CDR3 nucleotides are TGTGCCAGCAGCTTAGCCCCTAGCGGGGGGGCATACATTCAGTACTTC.

This clone was seen a few times. V is TRBV11-2 and J is TRBJ1-1; tentative D call: TRBD1 (5 bases). V lost 0 bases and J 0 bases, leaving 11 bases between the germline ends. The CDR3 totals 16 residues. Germline V gene lookup returns CDR1 SGHAT and CDR2 FQNNGV. CDR3 sequence: CASSLDTNRLNTEAFF. CDR3 DNA sequence: TGTGCCAGCAGCTTAGATACTAACAGGTTGAACACTGAAGCTTTCTTT.

This chain links TRBV4-3 with TRBJ2-4; D is uncertain. V lost 0 bases and J 3 bases, leaving 15 bases between the germline ends. Germline CDR1 reads LGHNA; CDR2 reads YSLEER. CDR3 size: 17 residues. CDR3 residues: CASSQELAGHNKNIQYF. CDR3 nucleotide sequence: TGCGCCAGCAGCCAAGAATTGGCAGGCCATAACAAAAACATTCAGTACTTC.

This sequence joins TRBV7-9 and TRBJ2-1; 8 bases fit TRBD2. CDR3 length: 14 amino acids. Germline trimming cut 2 bases from V and 9 bases from J; bases unmatched to any gene: 6. CDR1 and CDR2 (germline): SEHNR, FQNEAQ (reference sequence). The CDR3, as DNA: TGTGCCAGCAGCTTATCATCGGGGGGGCGTGAGCAGTTCTTC. This translates into CASSLSSGGREQFF.

The chain combines TRBV9 with TRBJ2-1, with 10 bases identical to TRBD2. Losses at the gene ends were 8 bases for V and 2 bases for J; bases not matched to a gene: 7. This CDR3 contains 15 residues. Looked up from germline, CDR1 is SGDLS and CDR2 is YYNGEE. The CDR3 DNA follows: TGTGCCAGGGTGGCTAGCGGGGGACCCTACAATGAGCAGTTCTTC. This codes for CARVASGGPYNEQFF.

This clone was found a few times. The genes are TRBV30 and TRBJ1-2; 9 bases agree with TRBD1. The CDR3 is 14 amino acids. J lost 6 bases, V lost 3 bases, and 8 bases had no gene match. CDR1 is GTSNPN, CDR2 SVGIG, per germline (reference sequence). The CDR3: CAWSSMDRGNGYTF. The DNA for the CDR3 is TGTGCCTGGAGCTCAATGGACAGGGGAAATGGCTACACCTTC.

This clone has just a few counts. This CDR3 is CASSEPGHWYF. The CDR3 DNA reads as TGTGCCAGCAGTGAGCCGGGACACTGGTACTTC. The chain combines TRBV6-1 with TRBJ2-7; maybe TRBD1 (6 bases). Per the germline V gene, CDR1 is MNHNS and CDR2 is SASEGT. Trimming shortened V by 3 bases and J by 12 bases, and 12 bases separated the two germline ends. The CDR3 is made up of 11 amino acids.

The CDR3, as DNA: TGTGCCTGGACCTCCCCCGGGCCATTTTTCCACGAGCAGTACTTC. Its protein is CAWTSPGPFFHEQYF. The chain combines TRBV30 with TRBJ2-7; unclear D gene. The CDR3 is 15 amino acids. The V gene's germline CDR1 is GTSNPN and CDR2 SVGIG (reference sequence). V shed 4 bases and J shed 5 bases, with 21 bases lying between them.

This clone was picked up a small number of times. The genes are TRBV2 and TRBJ2-3; 14 bases fit TRBD2. CDR1 is SNHLY and CDR2 is FYNNEI in the germline V gene. The V segment lost 7 bases and the J segment 5 bases; nucleotides outside the gene matches: 11. This CDR3 spans 17 amino acids. CDR3 bases: TGTGCCAGCACCCATGGGACTAGCGGGGGTTACCTAGATACGCAGTATTTT. Translated: CASTHGTSGGYLDTQYF.

In this sample, this clone turned up a few times. This chain links TRBV7-2 with TRBJ1-6; D may be TRBD1 (5 bases). The V end was cut by 1 base, the J end by 10 bases, with 11 bases between. This CDR3 contains 14 residues. The germline CDR1 and CDR2 sequences are SGHTA and FQGNSA. The CDR3 loop is CASSLGGQGSPLHF. The CDR3 nucleotides are TGTGCCAGCAGCTTAGGAGGGCAGGGATCACCCCTCCACTTT.